This T cell receptor beta chain was recovered during a study of T-cell memory formation after mild COVID-19 (dated by TCRdb to the early 2020s). Broadly, across the study: TCR sequence clusters from the two donors were largely donor specific. In two donors, T-cell clones that expanded and contracted after mild COVID-19 were followed by sequencing TCRalpha and TCRbeta repertoires longitudinally. The cohort was made up of two young adult volunteers, one female and one male, who were previously healthy. The investigation overall reported the following: Contracting CD4+ clones were found mainly in CM and EM memory subsets, while CD8+ clones were enriched in EMRA. The study included only a couple of mild cases, and larger cohorts that include severe cases with pre-infection samples were judged to be necessary. SARS-CoV-2 specificity was not confirmed for the second-wave clones peaking on day 37. Some responding clones were found in pre-infection memory, which suggests that pre-existing cross-reactive memory T cells took part in the SARS-CoV-2 response. From day 15 to 85, contracting clones showed balanced CD4/CD8 phenotypes, whereas a second wave of clones that expanded from day 15 to 37 leaned towards CD4+.

Sequencing instrument: Illumina NovaSeq 6000. Using 5'RACE with constant-segment primers, TCRalpha and TCRbeta cDNA libraries were constructed, with sample barcodes and unique molecular identifiers added in the process. RNA was extracted from every sample with Trizol reagent. Library amplification was performed in two PCR steps, and a second sample barcode and Illumina TruSeq adapters were introduced in the second step. The libraries were sequenced on an Illumina NovaSeq using 2 x 150 bp paired-end reads. The original pipeline was this. Reads were demultiplexed and collapsed into UMI-guided consensus sequences with migec v1.2.7. Using mixcr v2.1.11, UMI consensuses were aligned to TRA and TRB V and J templates and then assembled into clonotypes. Clonotypes were classified as expanded or contracted when called significant by both edgeR and NoisET, with noise models trained on biological replicates. For edgeR calls, the thresholds were a false discovery rate-adjusted p below 0.01 and a log2 fold-change of 1. As an exploratory analysis of dynamics, max-normalized trajectories of the 1000 most abundant clonotypes were examined by PCA with hierarchical clustering. Separately sequenced CD4+ and CD8+ repertoires were used to assign the CD4 or CD8 phenotype of responding clones. TCRdb ran its own pipeline on the public reads, namely fastp trimming at Q25 and MiXCR clone calling, and kept in-frame beta chains. Duplicate CDR3 protein sequences are folded into a single record with the most common DNA and genes. The V and J calls here are based on TCRdb, not the publication. The sample yields some 300,000 distinct CDR3 sequences; about 20% were counted once. 21% of the sample is in the top ten clones.

Note on this clonotype: Which antigen it targets is not known. Base quality data are lacking; no much larger clone is found one base away.

V lost 3 bases and J lost 0 bases, and the count of bases not matched to a germline gene is 10. The CDR3, cysteine through valine, is 17 amino acids long. The entry retains the CDR3 DNA only, 51 bases that are in frame from base 1. The germline V gene gives CDR1 as MDHEN and CDR2 as SYDVKM. Ficoll-Paque density gradient centrifugation was the method used to isolate PBMCs. The specimen sequenced was PBMCs or a T cell subset sorted from them (not recorded which). This receptor was identified in a man in his late teens or twenties who had mild COVID-19 (a few samples of this study predate the infection). The sample titles of this study are shuffled in the database, so cell type and time point are left out; the donor was told from shared clones. The chain uses TRBV28 and TRBJ2-7, with 8 junctional bases fitting TRBD2. The CDR3 here reads CASSFGRGGPSSYEQYV. The nucleotide sequence reads TGTGCCAGCAGTTTCGGTCGCGGGGGGCCTAGCTCCTACGAGCAGTACGTC.